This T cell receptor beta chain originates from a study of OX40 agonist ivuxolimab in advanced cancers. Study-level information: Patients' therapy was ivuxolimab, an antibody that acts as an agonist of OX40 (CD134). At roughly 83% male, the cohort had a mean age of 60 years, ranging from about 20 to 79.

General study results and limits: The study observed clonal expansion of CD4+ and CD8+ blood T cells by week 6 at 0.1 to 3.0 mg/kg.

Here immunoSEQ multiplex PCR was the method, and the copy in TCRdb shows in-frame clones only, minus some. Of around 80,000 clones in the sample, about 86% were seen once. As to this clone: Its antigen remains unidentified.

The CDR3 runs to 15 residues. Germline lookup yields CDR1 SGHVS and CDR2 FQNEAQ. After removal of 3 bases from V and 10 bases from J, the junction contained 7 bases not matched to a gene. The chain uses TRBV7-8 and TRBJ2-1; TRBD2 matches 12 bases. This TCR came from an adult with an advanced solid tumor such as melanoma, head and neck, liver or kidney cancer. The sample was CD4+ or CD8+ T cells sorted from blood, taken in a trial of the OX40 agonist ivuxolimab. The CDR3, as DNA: TGTGCCAGCAGCTTGAAGAGACTAGCGGGAGAAGAGCAGTTCTTC. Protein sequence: CASSLKRLAGEEQFF.